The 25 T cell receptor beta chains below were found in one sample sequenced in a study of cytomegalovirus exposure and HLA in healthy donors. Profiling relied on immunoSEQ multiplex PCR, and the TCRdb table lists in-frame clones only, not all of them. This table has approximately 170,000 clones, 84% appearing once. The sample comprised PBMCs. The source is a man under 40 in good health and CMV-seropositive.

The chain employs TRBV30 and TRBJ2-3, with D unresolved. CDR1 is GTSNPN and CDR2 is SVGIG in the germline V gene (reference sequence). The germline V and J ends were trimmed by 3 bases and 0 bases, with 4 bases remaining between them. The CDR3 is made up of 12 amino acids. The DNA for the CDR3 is TGTGCCTGGAGACTTAGCACAGATACGCAGTATTTT. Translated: CAWRLSTDTQYF.

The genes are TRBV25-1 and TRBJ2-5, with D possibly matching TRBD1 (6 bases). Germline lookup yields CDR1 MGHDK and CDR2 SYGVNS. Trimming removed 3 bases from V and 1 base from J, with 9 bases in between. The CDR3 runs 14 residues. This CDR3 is CASSDRGTQETQYF. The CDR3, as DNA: TGTGCCAGCAGTGACAGGGGTACCCAAGAGACCCAGTACTTC.

The CDR3 loop is CASTPSGTGGETQYF. In DNA form, the CDR3 reads TGTGCCAGCACCCCTTCCGGAACGGGAGGAGAGACCCAGTACTTC. The rearrangement uses TRBV28 and TRBJ2-5, with 7 bases matching TRBD2. The CDR3 runs 15 residues. V trimming: 7 bases; J trimming: 4 bases; junction bases outside the gene matches: 12. Germline V gene sequence: CDR1 MDHEN, CDR2 SYDVKM.

This chain's CDR3 is CASGRNDGGELFF. For the CDR3, the DNA is TGTGCTAGTGGGCGGAATGATGGCGGGGAGCTGTTTTTT. V is TRBV12-5 and J is TRBJ2-2; D unresolved. Trimming stripped 6 bases from V and 7 bases from J, with 12 bases between. CDR3 size: 13 residues. Germline assignment: CDR1 LGHNT and CDR2 FRNRAP.

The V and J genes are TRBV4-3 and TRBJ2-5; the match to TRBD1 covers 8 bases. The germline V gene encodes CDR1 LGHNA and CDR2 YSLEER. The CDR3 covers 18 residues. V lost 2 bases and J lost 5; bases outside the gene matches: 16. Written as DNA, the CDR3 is TGCGCCAGCAGCCAATCAGGACCAGGGGGCGGTGGGGGTGAGACCCAGTACTTC. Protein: CASSQSGPGGGGGETQYF.

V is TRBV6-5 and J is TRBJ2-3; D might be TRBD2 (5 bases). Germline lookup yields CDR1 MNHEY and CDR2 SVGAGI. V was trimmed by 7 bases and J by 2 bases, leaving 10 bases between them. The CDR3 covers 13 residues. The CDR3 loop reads CASTEEVTDTQYF. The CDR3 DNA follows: TGTGCCAGCACCGAGGAGGTCACAGATACGCAGTATTTT.

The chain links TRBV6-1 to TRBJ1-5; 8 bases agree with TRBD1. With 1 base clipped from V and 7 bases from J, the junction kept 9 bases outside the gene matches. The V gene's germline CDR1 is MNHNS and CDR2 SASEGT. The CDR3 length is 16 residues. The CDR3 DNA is TGTGCCAGCAGTGAAGTAGGCGCAGGGGGCCGCCAGCCCCAGCATTTT. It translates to CASSEVGAGGRQPQHF.

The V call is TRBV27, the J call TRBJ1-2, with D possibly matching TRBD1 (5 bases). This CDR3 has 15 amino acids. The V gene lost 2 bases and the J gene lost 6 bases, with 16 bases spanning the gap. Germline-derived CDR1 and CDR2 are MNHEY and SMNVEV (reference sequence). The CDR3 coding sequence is TGTGCCAGCAGTTTAGGGGCAGGGATCTTTCATGGCTACACCTTC. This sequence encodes CASSLGAGIFHGYTF.

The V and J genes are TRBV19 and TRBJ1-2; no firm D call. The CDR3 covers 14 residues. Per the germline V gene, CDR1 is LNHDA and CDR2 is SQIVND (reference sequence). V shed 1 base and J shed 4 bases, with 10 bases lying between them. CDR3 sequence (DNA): TGTGCCAGTAGTATAGGATTTGGCGGCTATGGCTACACCTTC. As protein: CASSIGFGGYGYTF. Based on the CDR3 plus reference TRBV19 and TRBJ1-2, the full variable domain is DGGITQSPKYLFRKEGQNVTLSCEQNLNHDAMYWYRQDPGQGLRLIYYSQIVNDFQKGDIAEGYSVSREKKESFPLTVTSAQKNPTAFYLCASSIGFGGYGYTFGSGTRLTVV.

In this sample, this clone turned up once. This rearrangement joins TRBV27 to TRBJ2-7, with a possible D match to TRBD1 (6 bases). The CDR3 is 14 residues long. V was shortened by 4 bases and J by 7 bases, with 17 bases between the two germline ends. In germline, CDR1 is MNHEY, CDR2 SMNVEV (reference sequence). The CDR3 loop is CASSSLGTDSEQYF. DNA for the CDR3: TGTGCCAGCAGTTCGCTAGGGACGGACAGTGAGCAGTACTTC.

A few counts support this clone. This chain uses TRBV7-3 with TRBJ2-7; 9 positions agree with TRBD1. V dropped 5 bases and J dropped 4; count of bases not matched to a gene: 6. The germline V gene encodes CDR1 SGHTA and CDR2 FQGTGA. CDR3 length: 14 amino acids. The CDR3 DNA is TGTGCCAGCAGCCGGGGACAGGGAAGGTACGAGCAGTACTTC. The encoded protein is CASSRGQGRYEQYF. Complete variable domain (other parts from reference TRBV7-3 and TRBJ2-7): GAGVSQTPSNKVTEKGKYVELRCDPISGHTALYWYRQSLGQGPEFLIYFQGTGAADDSGLPNDRFFAVRPEGSVSTLKIQRTERGDSAVYLCASSRGQGRYEQYFGPGTRLTVT.

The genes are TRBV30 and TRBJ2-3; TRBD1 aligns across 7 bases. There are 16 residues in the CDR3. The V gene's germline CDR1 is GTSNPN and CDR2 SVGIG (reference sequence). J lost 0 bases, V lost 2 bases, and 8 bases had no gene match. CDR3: CAWSTGAGGSTDTQYF. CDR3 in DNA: TGTGCCTGGAGTACAGGGGCAGGGGGAAGCACAGATACGCAGTATTTT.

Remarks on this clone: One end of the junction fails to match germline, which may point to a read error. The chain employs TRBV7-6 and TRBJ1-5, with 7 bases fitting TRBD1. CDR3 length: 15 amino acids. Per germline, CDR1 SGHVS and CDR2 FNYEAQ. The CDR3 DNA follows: TGTGCCAGCAGCTTGAGGACAGGTAGCGATCAGCCCCAGCATTTT. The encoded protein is CASSLRTGSDQPQHF.

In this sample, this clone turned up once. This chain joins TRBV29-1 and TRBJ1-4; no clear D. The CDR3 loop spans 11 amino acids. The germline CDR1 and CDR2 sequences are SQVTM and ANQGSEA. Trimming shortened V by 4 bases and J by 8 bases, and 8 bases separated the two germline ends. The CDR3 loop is CSVVEREKLFF. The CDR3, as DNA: TGCAGCGTTGTTGAGCGGGAAAAACTGTTTTTT. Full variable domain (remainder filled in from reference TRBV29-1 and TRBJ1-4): SAVISQKPSRDICQRGTSLTIQCQVDSQVTMMFWYRQQPGQSLTLIATANQGSEATYESGFVIDKFPISRPNLTFSTLTVSNMSPEDSSIYLCSVVEREKLFFGSGTQLSVL.

The CDR3 loop is CASSSTLGDTEAFF. The CDR3 DNA reads as TGTGCCAGCAGTTCCACTTTAGGGGACACTGAAGCTTTCTTT. The rearrangement uses TRBV7-9 and TRBJ1-1; D perhaps matches TRBD1 (5 bases). V was pared by 6 bases and J by 3 bases, with 14 bases between. Germline CDR1 is SEHNR and CDR2 is FQNEAQ (reference sequence). This CDR3 has 14 amino acids. Variable domain in full (rest from reference TRBV7-9 and TRBJ1-1): DTGVSQNPRHKITKRGQNVTFRCDPISEHNRLYWYRQTLGQGPEFLTYFQNEAQLEKSRLLSDRFSAERPKGSFSTLEIQRTEQGDSAMYLCASSSTLGDTEAFFGQGTRLTVV.

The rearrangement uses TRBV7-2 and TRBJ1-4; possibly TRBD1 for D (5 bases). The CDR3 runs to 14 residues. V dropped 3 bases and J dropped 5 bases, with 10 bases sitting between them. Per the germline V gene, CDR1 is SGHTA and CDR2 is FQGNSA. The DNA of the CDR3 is TGTGCCAGCAGCTTGGGTCCAGGGAATGAAAAACTGTTTTTT. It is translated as CASSLGPGNEKLFF.

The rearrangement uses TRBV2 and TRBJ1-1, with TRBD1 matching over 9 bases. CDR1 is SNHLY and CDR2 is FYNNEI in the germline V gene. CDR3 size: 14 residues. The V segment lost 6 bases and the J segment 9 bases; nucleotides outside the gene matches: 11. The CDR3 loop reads CASRETGGKPKAFF. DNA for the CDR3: TGTGCCAGCAGGGAGACAGGGGGGAAACCTAAAGCTTTCTTT.

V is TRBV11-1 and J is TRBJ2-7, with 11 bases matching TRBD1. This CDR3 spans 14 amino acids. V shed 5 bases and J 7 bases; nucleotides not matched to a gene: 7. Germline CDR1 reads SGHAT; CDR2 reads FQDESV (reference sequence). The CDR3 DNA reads TGTGCCAGCAGCCTCGGACAGGGGGCGGAAGAGCAGTACTTC. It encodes CASSLGQGAEEQYF.

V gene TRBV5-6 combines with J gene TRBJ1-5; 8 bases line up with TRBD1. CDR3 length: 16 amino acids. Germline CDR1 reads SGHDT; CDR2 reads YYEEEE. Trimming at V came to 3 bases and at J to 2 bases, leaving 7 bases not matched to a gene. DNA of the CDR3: TGTGCCAGCAGCTCGCTTCAGGGGGCTGGCAATCAGCCCCAGCATTTT. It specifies CASSSLQGAGNQPQHF.

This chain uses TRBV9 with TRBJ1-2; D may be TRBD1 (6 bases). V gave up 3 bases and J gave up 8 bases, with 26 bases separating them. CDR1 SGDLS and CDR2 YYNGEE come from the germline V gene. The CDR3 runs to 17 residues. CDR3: CASSAQLGGGAAAGYTF. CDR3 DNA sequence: TGTGCCAGCAGCGCCCAACTCGGGGGGGGCGCCGCAGCGGGCTACACCTTC.

CDR3 loop: CASSQDRGQGYNSPLHF. Here the CDR3 DNA reads TGCGCCAGCAGCCAAGACCGGGGACAGGGCTATAATTCACCCCTCCACTTT. The chain employs TRBV4-1 and TRBJ1-6, with 9 bases that match TRBD1. The CDR3 contains 17 residues. The V and J ends lost 0 bases and 3 bases, in that order; junction bases with no gene match: 3. Germline lookup yields CDR1 MGHRA and CDR2 YSYEKL.

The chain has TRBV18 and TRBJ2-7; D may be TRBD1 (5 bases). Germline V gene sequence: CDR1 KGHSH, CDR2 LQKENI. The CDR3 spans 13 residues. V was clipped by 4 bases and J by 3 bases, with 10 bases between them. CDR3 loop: CASSLREGYEQYF. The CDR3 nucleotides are TGTGCCAGCTCACTCAGGGAAGGCTACGAGCAGTACTTC.

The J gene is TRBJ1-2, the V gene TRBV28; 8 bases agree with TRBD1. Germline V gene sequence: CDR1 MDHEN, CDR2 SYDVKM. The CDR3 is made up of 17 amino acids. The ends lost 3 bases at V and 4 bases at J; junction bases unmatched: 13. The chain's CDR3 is CASSFVGRGPSSYGYTF. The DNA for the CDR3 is TGTGCCAGCAGTTTTGTCGGCAGGGGGCCCTCGAGCTATGGCTACACCTTC.

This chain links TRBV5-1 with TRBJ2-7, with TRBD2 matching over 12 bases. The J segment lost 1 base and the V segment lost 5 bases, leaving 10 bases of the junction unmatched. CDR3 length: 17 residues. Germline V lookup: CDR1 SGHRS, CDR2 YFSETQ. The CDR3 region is CASSSVLAGGRSYEQYF. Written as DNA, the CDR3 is TGCGCCAGCAGTTCTGTCCTAGCGGGAGGGAGGTCCTACGAGCAGTACTTC.

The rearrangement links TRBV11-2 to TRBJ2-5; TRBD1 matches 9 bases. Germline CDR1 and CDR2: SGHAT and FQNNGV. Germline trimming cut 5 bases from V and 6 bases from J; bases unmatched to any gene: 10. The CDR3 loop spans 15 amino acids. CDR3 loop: CASSPDRGVWKTQYF. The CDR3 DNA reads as TGTGCCAGCAGCCCGGACAGGGGCGTTTGGAAGACCCAGTACTTC.